This TCR beta chain originates from a study of shared clonotypes between healthy human individuals. Profiled with immunoSEQ multiplex PCR; TCRdb holds only in-frame clones, not every one. The sample records 2 million to 2.5 million clones, about 92% being singletons. Points from the study as a whole: Among the subsets, naive ones generally showed larger estimated richness than memory ones. Compared with clonotypes that all four donors shared, non-shared clonotypes had lower generation probabilities.

This clone turned up a few times. What it binds is not known. The CDR3 consists of 13 residues. Per germline, CDR1 MDHEN and CDR2 SYDVKM. The trim removed 6 bases at V and 5 bases at J, leaving 6 bases unmatched. The chain has TRBV28 and TRBJ2-5, with 7 bases fitting TRBD1. The sequenced material came from naive CD4+ T cells from PBMCs. As to subset: CD45RA+ positively selected. The clonotype comes from a man aged 18 to 35 in good health. Some clones in this sample may be carry-over from other donors' samples. The CDR3 sequence is CASSSDREETQYF. Written as DNA, the CDR3 is TGTGCCAGCAGCTCTGACAGGGAGGAGACCCAGTACTTC.